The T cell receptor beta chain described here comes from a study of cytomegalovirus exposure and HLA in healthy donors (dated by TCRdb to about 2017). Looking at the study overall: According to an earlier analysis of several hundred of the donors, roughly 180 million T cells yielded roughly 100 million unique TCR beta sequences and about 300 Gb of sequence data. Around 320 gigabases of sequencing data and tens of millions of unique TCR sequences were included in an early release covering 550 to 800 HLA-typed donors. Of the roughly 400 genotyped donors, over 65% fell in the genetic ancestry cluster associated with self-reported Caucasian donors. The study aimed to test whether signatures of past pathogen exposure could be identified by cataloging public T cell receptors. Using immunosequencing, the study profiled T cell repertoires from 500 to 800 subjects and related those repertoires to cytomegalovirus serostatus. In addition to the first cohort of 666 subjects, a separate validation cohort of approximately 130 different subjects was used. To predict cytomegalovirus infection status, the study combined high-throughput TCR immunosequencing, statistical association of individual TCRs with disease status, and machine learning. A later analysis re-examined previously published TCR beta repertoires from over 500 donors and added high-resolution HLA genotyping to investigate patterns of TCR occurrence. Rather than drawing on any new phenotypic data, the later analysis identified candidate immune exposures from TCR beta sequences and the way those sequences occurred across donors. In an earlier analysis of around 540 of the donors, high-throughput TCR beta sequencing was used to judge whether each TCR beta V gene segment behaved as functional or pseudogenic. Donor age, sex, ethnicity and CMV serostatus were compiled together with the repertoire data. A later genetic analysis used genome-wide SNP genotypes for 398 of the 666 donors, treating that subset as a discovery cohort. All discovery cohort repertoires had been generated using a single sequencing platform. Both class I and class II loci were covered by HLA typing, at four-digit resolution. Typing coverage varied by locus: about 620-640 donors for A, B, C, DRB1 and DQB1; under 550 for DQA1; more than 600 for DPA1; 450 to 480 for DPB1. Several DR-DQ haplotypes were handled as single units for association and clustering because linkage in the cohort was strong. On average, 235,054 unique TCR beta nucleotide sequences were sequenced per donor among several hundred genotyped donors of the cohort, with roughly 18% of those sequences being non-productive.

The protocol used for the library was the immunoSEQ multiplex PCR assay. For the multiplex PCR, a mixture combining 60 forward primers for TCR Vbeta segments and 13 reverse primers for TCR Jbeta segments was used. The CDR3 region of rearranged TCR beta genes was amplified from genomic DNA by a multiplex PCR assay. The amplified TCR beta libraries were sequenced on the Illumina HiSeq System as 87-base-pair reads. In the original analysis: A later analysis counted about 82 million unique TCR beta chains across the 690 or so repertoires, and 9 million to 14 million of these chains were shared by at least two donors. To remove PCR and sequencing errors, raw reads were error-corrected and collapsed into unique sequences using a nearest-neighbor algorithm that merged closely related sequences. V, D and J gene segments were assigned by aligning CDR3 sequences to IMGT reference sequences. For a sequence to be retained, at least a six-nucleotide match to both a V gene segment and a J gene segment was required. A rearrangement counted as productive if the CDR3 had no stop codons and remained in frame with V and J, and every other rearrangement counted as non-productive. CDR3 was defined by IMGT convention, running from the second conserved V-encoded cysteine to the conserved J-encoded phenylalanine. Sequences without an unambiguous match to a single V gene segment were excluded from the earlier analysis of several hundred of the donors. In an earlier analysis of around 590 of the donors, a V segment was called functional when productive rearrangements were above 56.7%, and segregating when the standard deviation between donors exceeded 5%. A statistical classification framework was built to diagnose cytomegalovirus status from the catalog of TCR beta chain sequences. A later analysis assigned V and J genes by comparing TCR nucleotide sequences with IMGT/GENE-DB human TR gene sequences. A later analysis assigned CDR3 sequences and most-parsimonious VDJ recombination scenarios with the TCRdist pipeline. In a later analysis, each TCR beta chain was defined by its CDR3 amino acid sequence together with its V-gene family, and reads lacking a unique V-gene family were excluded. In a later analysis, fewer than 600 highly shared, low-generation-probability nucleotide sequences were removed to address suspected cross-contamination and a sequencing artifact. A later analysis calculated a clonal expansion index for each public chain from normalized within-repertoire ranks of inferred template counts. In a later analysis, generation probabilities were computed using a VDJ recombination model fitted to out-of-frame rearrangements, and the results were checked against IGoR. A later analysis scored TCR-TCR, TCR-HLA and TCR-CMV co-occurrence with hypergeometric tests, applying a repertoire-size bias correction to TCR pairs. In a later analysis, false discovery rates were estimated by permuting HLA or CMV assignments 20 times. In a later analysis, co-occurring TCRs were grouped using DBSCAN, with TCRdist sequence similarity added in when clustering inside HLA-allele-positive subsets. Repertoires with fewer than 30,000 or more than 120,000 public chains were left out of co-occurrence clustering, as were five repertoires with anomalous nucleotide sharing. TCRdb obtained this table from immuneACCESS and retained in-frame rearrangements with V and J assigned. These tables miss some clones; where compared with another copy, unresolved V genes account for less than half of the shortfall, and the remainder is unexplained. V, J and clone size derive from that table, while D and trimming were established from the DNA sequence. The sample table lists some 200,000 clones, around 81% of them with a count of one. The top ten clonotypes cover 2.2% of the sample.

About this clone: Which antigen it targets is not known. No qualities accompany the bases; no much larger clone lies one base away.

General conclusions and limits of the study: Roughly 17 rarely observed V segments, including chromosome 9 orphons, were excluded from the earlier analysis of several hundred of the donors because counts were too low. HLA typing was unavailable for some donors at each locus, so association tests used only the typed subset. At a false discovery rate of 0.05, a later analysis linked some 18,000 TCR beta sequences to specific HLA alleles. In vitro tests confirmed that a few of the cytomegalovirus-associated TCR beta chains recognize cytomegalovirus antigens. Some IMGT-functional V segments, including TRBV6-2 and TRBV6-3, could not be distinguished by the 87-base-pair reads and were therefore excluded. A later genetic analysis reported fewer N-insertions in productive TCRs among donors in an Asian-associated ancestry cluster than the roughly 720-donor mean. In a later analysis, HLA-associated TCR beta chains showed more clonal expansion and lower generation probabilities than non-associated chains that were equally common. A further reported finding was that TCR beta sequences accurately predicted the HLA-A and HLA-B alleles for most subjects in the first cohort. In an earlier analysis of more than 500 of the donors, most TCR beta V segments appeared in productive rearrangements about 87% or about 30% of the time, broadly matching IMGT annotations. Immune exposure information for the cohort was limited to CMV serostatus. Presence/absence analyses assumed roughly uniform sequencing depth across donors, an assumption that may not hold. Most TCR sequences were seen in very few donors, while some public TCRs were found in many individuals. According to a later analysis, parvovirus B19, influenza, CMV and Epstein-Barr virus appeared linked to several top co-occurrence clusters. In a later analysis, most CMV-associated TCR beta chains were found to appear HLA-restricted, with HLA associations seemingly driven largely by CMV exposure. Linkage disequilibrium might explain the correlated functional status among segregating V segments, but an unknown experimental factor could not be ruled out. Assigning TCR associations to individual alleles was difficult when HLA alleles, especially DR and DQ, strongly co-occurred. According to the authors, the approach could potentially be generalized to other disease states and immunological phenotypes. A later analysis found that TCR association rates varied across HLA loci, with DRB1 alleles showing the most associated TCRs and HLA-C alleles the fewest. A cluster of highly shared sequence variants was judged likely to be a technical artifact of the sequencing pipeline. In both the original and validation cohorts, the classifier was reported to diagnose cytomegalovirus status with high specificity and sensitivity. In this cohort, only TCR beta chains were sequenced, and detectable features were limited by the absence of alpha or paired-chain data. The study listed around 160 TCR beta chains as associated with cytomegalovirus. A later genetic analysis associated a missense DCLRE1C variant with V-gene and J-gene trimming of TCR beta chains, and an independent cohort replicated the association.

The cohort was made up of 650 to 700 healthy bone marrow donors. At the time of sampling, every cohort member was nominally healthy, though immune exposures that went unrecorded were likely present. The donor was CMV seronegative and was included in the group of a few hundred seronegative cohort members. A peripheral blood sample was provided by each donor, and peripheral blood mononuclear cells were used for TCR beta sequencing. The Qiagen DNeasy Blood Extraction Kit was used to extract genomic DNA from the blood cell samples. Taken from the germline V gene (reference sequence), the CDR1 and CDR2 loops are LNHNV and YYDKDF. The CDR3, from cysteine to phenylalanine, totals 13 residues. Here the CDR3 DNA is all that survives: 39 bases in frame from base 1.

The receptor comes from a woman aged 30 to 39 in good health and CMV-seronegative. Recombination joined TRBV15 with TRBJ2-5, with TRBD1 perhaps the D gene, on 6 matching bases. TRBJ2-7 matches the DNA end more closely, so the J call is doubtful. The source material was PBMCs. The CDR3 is CATSRATGNEQYF. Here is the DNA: TGTGCCACCAGCAGGGCAACAGGGAACGAGCAGTACTTC.